The rows below give T cell receptor beta chains drawn from one sample of a study of cytomegalovirus exposure and HLA in healthy donors. TCRdb's copy holds only in-frame clones and misses some; the assay was immunoSEQ multiplex PCR. This table has under 150,000 clones, 75% to 80% appearing once. The specimen was PBMCs. The receptors come from a young man in good health and CMV-seronegative. CDR3s include the opening cysteine and the closing phenylalanine or tryptophan. A D gene is named only where the DNA matches it firmly. The size field is filled for only some rows; it gives once, few, many or a size class.

TRBJ1-2	-	TRBV7-3	TRBD1	TGTGCCAGCAGCTTAACCGGACAGGGCGGAGGAGCCTATGGCTACACCTTC	CASSLTGQGGGAYGYTF
TRBJ2-3	-	TRBV7-9	TRBD1	TGTGCCAGCAGCCCAACGGGCCGGGACAGAAGCACAGATACGCAGTATTTT	CASSPTGRDRSTDTQYF
TRBJ2-2	-	TRBV2	TRBD2	TGTGCCAGCAGGGGGACTAGGGGAGCGAACACCGGGGAGCTGTTTTTT	CASRGTRGANTGELFF
TRBJ2-3	-	TRBV18	-	TGTGCCAGCTCACCACCCGGAGGCGGGGTCGCAGATACGCAGTATTTT	CASSPPGGGVADTQYF
TRBJ1-1	-	TRBV27	-	TGTGCCAGCGGGCGGGTCGGCATGACTAAGCGTAACACTGAAGCTTTCTTT	CASGRVGMTKRNTEAFF
TRBJ2-7	-	TRBV5-1	TRBD1	TGCGTCAGCAGCTTGGGGGGACAGGGCCTTGGCGGCGAGCAGTACTTC	CVSSLGGQGLGGEQYF
TRBJ2-7	-	TRBV28	TRBD2	TGTGCCAGCAGTTCGCGGGGGAATCGGGACGAGCAGTACTTC	CASSSRGNRDEQYF
TRBJ2-4	once	TRBV6-5	-	TGTGCCAGCAGTTACTCCACCAACACAGCCAAAAACATTCAGTACTTC	CASSYSTNTAKNIQYF
TRBJ1-2	-	TRBV7-8	-	TGTGCCAGCAGCCGCCTTGAGAAGAGCGGCTACACCTTC	CASSRLEKSGYTF
TRBJ2-7	-	TRBV7-7	-	TGTGCCAGCAGCACAGATGGGGGGTCCTACGAGCAGTACTTC	CASSTDGGSYEQYF
TRBJ1-4	-	TRBV30	-	TGTGCCTGGAGTGTGGCAGGCTCCCAAACTAATGAAAAACTGTTTTTT	CAWSVAGSQTNEKLFF
TRBJ2-7	-	TRBV5-1	-	TGCGCCAGCAGCTTGGAGCCTTACTACGAGCAGTACTTC	CASSLEPYYEQYF
TRBJ1-1	-	TRBV10-3	TRBD1	TGTGCCATCAGGGGGGGACAGGGAAACACTGAAGCTTTCTTT	CAIRGGQGNTEAFF
TRBJ2-2	-	TRBV19	-	TGTGCCAGTAGAAGGACAGCGAACACCGGGGAGCTGTTTTTT	CASRRTANTGELFF
TRBJ2-5	few	TRBV5-1	TRBD2	TGCGCCAGCAGCACGACTAGCGGGCAAGAGACCCAGTACTTC	CASSTTSGQETQYF
TRBJ2-1	few	TRBV19	TRBD2	TGTGCCAGTAGTATCCTAGCGGGCCCAAACATTGAGCAGTTCTTC	CASSILAGPNIEQFF
TRBJ1-1	-	TRBV28	-	TGTGCAACGGGGAACACTGAAGCTTTCTTT	CATGNTEAFF
TRBJ2-5	-	TRBV2	TRBD1	TGTGCCAGCAGGTCACCGGGACAGGGAGAGACCCAGTACTTC	CASRSPGQGETQYF
TRBJ2-7	many	TRBV29-1	TRBD1	TGCAGCGTTGAAACGAACAGGGGGCCGGGGCAGTACTTC	CSVETNRGPGQYF
TRBJ1-1	-	TRBV28	TRBD1	TGTGCCAGCAGTTTTAGCGGGCGGGGACAGGTAAACACTGAAGCTTTCTTT	CASSFSGRGQVNTEAFF
TRBJ2-3	once	TRBV6-1	-	TGTGCCACCAACAGGGTGGGCACAGATACGCAGTATTTT	CATNRVGTDTQYF
TRBJ2-4	-	TRBV4-1	-	TGCGCCAGCAGCCACACTGTAGCCAAAAACATTCAGTACTTC	CASSHTVAKNIQYF
TRBJ2-1	-	TRBV28	TRBD2	TGTGCCAGCAGTACGTCTTGGCGGGAGGGCCTCAATGAGCAGTTCTTC	CASSTSWREGLNEQFF
TRBJ1-2	-	TRBV9	-	TGTGCCAGCAGCGAATCCGTCCAGGGCCTTCGGGGCTACACCTTC	CASSESVQGLRGYTF
TRBJ2-5	-	TRBV30	-	TGTGCCTGGAGTGTAAGACAGGGAGGAGAGTACTTC	CAWSVRQGGEYF
TRBJ2-3	-	TRBV6-5	TRBD1	TGTGCCAGCATAGGGGGCCTGGCTACAGATACGCAGTATTTT	CASIGGLATDTQYF
TRBJ2-5	-	TRBV19	TRBD2	TGTGCCAGTCGCGGGGGGGACCGCTACCAAGAGACCCAGTACTTC	CASRGGDRYQETQYF
TRBJ1-2	-	TRBV29-1	-	TGCAGCGTTGAAGGACAGCAAGTTACTAACTATGGCTACACCTTC	CSVEGQQVTNYGYTF
TRBJ1-5	few	TRBV6-1	-	TGTGCCAGCCATAAGGGAGGTGATCAGCCCCAGCATTTT	CASHKGGDQPQHF
TRBJ1-1	once	TRBV19	-	TGTGCCAGTAGTTCAGGGATTAACACTGAAGCTTTCTTT	CASSSGINTEAFF
TRBJ2-3	-	TRBV6-4	TRBD2	TGTGCCAGCAGTGACGGGGGAGGGCCGCGAGTTACGCAGTATTTT	CASSDGGGPRVTQYF
TRBJ1-2	-	TRBV19	-	TGTGCCAGTAGTATGGGCCCCAACGACTATGGCTACACCTTC	CASSMGPNDYGYTF
TRBJ2-7	-	TRBV2	TRBD1	TGTGCCAGCAGCTGGGGGACAGGGGTTTACGAGCAGTACTTC	CASSWGTGVYEQYF
TRBJ1-1	-	TRBV7-3	-	TGTGCCAGCAGCTTAATCTTCGGTGAAGCTTTCTTT	CASSLIFGEAFF
TRBJ1-6	-	TRBV7-9	TRBD1	TGTGCCAGCAGCCGACAGGGGTTTAATTCACCCCTCCACTTT	CASSRQGFNSPLHF
TRBJ1-2	once	TRBV11-2	-	TGTGCCAGCAGCTCGGGTGGGTCCATAAACTTC	CASSSGGSINF
TRBJ2-7	-	TRBV6-1	TRBD1	TGTGCCACCCCGGAGGACAGGGGGGACGAGCAGTACTTC	CATPEDRGDEQYF
TRBJ1-1	-	TRBV10-2	-	TGCGCCAGCAGTGAGTCGATCACAGGATACACTGAAGCTTTCTTT	CASSESITGYTEAFF